These 16 T cell receptor beta chains originate from one sample sequenced in a study of blood T cell repertoires in COVID-19. Clones were sequenced by immunoSEQ multiplex PCR, and TCRdb holds only the in-frame ones, with some missing. Found here are 55,000 to 60,000 clones, more than 75% of them singletons; the top ten hold approximately 5%. Sequenced material: peripheral blood. The receptors were gathered from a man aged 40-49 years with active COVID-19.

The rearrangement links TRBV28 to TRBJ1-6; a possible D gene is TRBD1 (5 bases). The germline V gene encodes CDR1 MDHEN and CDR2 SYDVKM. The germline V and J ends were trimmed by 7 bases and 4 bases, with 17 bases remaining between them. The CDR3 extends over 16 amino acids. CDR3 sequence reads: CASTVGRGPYNSPLHF. In nucleotides, the CDR3 is TGTGCCAGCACCGTGGGGAGGGGCCCGTATAATTCACCCCTCCACTTT.

This clone was recorded only once. V usage is TRBV7-3 and J usage is TRBJ2-1; 7 positions agree with TRBD2. There are 16 residues in the CDR3. The trim removed 0 bases at V and 6 bases at J, leaving 8 bases unmatched. CDR1 is SGHTA, CDR2 FQGTGA, per germline. The CDR3 bases are TGTGCCAGCAGCTTAACGGGAGGACTAGTCCCCAATGAGCAGTTCTTC. It is translated as CASSLTGGLVPNEQFF.

The chain joins TRBV3-1 (or the pseudogene TRBV3-2) to TRBJ1-2; possibly TRBD1 for D (6 bases). In germline, CDR1 is LGHDT, CDR2 YNNKEL (reference sequence). This CDR3 is built from 16 residues. Trimming took 1 base from V and 4 from J, leaving 16 bases between them. CDR3 in amino acids: CASSQGGGPSAYGYTF. The CDR3, as DNA: TGTGCCAGCAGCCAAGGGGGGGGCCCCTCTGCCTATGGCTACACCTTC.

This rearrangement joins TRBV5-6 to TRBJ1-2, with a possible D match to TRBD1 (5 bases). Germline V CDR1 and CDR2: SGHDT, YYEEEE. This CDR3 is 19 amino acids long. Trimming left V 2 bases short and J 3 bases short, with 26 bases between. CDR3 loop: CASSLETRTTSLRDYGYTF. In DNA form, the CDR3 reads TGTGCCAGCAGCTTAGAAACAAGGACAACATCCCTCCGCGACTATGGCTACACCTTC. The full variable domain, in which reference TRBV5-6 and TRBJ1-2 provide the parts outside the CDR3, is DAGVTQSPTHLIKTRGQQVTLRCSPKSGHDTVSWYQQALGQGPQFIFQYYEEEERQRGNFPDRFSGHQFPNYSSELNVNALLLGDSALYLCASSLETRTTSLRDYGYTFGSGTRLTVV.

The V and J genes are TRBV5-1 and TRBJ1-3; D remains unclear. V lost 5 bases and J 0 bases, leaving 9 bases between the germline ends. Germline lookup yields CDR1 SGHRS and CDR2 YFSETQ. The CDR3 has 14 amino acids. As DNA, the CDR3 is TGCGCCAGCAGGGAGGGCGACTCTGGAAACACCATATATTTT. Protein: CASREGDSGNTIYF.

This chain joins TRBV18 and TRBJ1-5; the D gene is possibly TRBD1 (6 bases). Trimming shortened V by 2 bases and J by 3 bases, and 14 bases separated the two germline ends. This CDR3 region has 16 residues. Germline loops: CDR1 KGHSH, CDR2 LQKENI. The CDR3 is CASSPRIWDNNQPQHF. CDR3 sequence (DNA): TGTGCCAGCTCACCAAGAATTTGGGACAACAATCAGCCCCAGCATTTT.

This clone was seen a single time. Written as DNA, the CDR3 is TGTGCCAGCAGTGCCCGGGGACAGGGCTCTGGCTACACCTTC. It is translated as CASSARGQGSGYTF. The rearrangement uses TRBV6-6 and TRBJ1-2; 9 nucleotides align to TRBD1. Germline CDR1 reads MNHNY; CDR2 reads SVGAGI (reference sequence). The CDR3 length is 14 residues. Trimming removed 5 bases from V and 7 bases from J; junction bases left unmatched: 8.

The rearrangement uses TRBV14 and TRBJ2-5, with D possibly TRBD1 on 6 matching bases. Germline CDR1 is SGHDN and CDR2 is FVKESK. The CDR3 contains 16 residues. V lost 4 bases and J 2 bases, leaving 17 bases between the germline ends. The CDR3 nucleotides are TGTGCCAGCAGCCCCCTCTCCCACAGGGCGCAAGAGACCCAGTACTTC. This translates into CASSPLSHRAQETQYF.

The J gene is TRBJ2-7, the V gene TRBV5-1, with 8 bases aligning to TRBD1. There are 17 residues in the CDR3. Trimming at V came to 0 bases and at J to 1 base, leaving 9 bases not matched to a gene. Germline CDR1 is SGHRS and CDR2 is YFSETQ. CDR3 sequence (DNA): TGCGCCAGCAGCTTGGAGGCAGGGGGCGAGCTTTCCTACGAGCAGTACTTC. Translating it yields CASSLEAGGELSYEQYF.

The CDR3 region is CASSDPGTYEQYF. As DNA, the CDR3 is TGCGCCAGCAGCGACCCGGGAACCTACGAGCAGTACTTC. This sequence joins TRBV5-1 and TRBJ2-7; possibly TRBD2 for D (5 bases). V shed 4 bases and J shed 2 bases, with 10 bases lying between them. This CDR3 is 13 amino acids long. The germline V gene has CDR1 SGHRS and CDR2 YFSETQ.

The chain recombines TRBV18 with TRBJ2-3, with D possibly TRBD1 on 5 matching bases. Trimming cost V 6 bases and J 0 bases, with 7 bases left between them. Germline assignment: CDR1 KGHSH and CDR2 LQKENI. The CDR3 loop spans 13 amino acids. CDR3 nucleotide sequence: TGTGCCAGCTCCGGACAAAGCACAGATACGCAGTATTTT. It codes for CASSGQSTDTQYF.

This clone was recorded only once. This chain links TRBV4-1 with TRBJ2-5; 9 bases align to TRBD2. Trimming removed 4 bases from V and 5 bases from J; junction bases left unmatched: 20. The V gene's germline CDR1 is MGHRA and CDR2 YSYEKL. The CDR3 covers 19 residues. The CDR3 reads CASSPSRGLAGSSRETQYF. The CDR3 nucleotides are TGCGCCAGCAGCCCATCGAGGGGGCTAGCGGGATCCTCCCGGGAGACCCAGTACTTC.

The CDR3 reads CASASGRKVTGELFF. The DNA for the CDR3 is TGTGCCAGCGCCAGCGGGAGGAAGGTAACCGGGGAGCTGTTTTTT. The genes are TRBV28 and TRBJ2-2, with TRBD2 identical over 9 bases. CDR3 size: 15 residues. J was trimmed by 5 bases and V by 8 bases; bases with no gene match: 9. Per the germline V gene, CDR1 is MDHEN and CDR2 is SYDVKM. Together with reference TRBV28 and TRBJ2-2, the CDR3 gives the full variable domain: DVKVTQSSRYLVKRTGEKVFLECVQDMDHENMFWYRQDPGLGLRLIYFSYDVKMKEKGDIPEGYSVSREKKERFSLILESASTNQTSMYLCASASGRKVTGELFFGEGSRLTVL.

This clone has a handful of counts. The genes are TRBV30 and TRBJ2-3; 8 nucleotides agree with TRBD2. Germline-derived CDR1 and CDR2 are GTSNPN and SVGIG (reference sequence). This CDR3 comprises 13 residues. J gave up 4 bases and V 3 bases, and 3 bases lay outside the gene matches. The CDR3 region is CAWSRREADTQYF. In DNA, the CDR3 is TGTGCCTGGAGCCGGCGGGAGGCAGATACGCAGTATTTT.

This chain uses TRBV5-3 with TRBJ2-5; 10 nucleotides line up with TRBD2. TRBV5-3 is reported as an ORF; its role is uncertain. The CDR3 has 16 amino acids. V dropped 1 base and J dropped 4; count of bases not matched to a gene: 7. This CDR3 is CARSLILAGDSETQYF. In DNA form, the CDR3 reads TGTGCCAGAAGCTTGATCCTAGCGGGAGATTCAGAGACCCAGTACTTC.

The chain joins TRBV19 to TRBJ2-7; TRBD2 might be the D (7 bases). This CDR3 region has 13 residues. Germline V gives CDR1 LNHDA, CDR2 SQIVND (reference sequence). V was shortened by 4 bases and J by 9 bases, with 16 bases between the two germline ends. The CDR3 nucleotides read TGTGCCAGTAGTACGGGACCCGCGGGGGCGCAGTACTTC. This encodes CASSTGPAGAQYF.